Below, 17 T cell receptor beta chains from the same sample are listed, as sequenced in a study of cytomegalovirus exposure and HLA in healthy donors. PCR used 60 Vbeta primers and 13 Jbeta primers. Measured with immunoSEQ multiplex PCR; TCRdb has only the in-frame clones, and not every one. Here the sample spans tens of thousands of clones, under 85% being singletons. Sequenced input: PBMCs. The receptor source for this set is a man aged 50-60 years in good health and CMV-seronegative.

The CDR3 loop reads CASSQEDRALQETQYF. The CDR3 region has the DNA TGCGCCAGCAGCCAAGAGGACAGGGCGCTCCAAGAGACCCAGTACTTC. The rearrangement uses TRBV4-1 and TRBJ2-5; 8 nucleotides line up with TRBD1. With 0 bases clipped from V and 1 base from J, the junction kept 4 bases outside the gene matches. Germline V gene lookup returns CDR1 MGHRA and CDR2 YSYEKL. CDR3 length equals 16 residues.

The rearrangement uses TRBV30 and TRBJ1-6; 7 positions agree with TRBD1. The CDR3 spans 13 residues. CDR1 and CDR2 from the germline V gene are GTSNPN and SVGIG (reference sequence). V shed 8 bases, J shed 7 bases, and the junction held 8 bases outside the gene matches. This CDR3 is CAGQGQRNSPLHF. In nucleotides, the CDR3 is TGTGCCGGGCAGGGACAGAGGAATTCACCCCTCCACTTT.

This clone counts as medium-sized. The chain couples TRBV7-8 to TRBJ1-5, with 8 bases fitting TRBD1. The CDR3 runs 16 residues. V lost 5 bases, J lost 7 bases, and 13 bases stayed unmatched. Germline V gene sequence: CDR1 SGHVS, CDR2 FQNEAQ. The chain's CDR3 is CASSRGQGVVSQPQHF. CDR3 coding DNA: TGTGCCAGCAGCCGCGGACAGGGTGTCGTCTCCCAGCCCCAGCATTTT.

The V call is TRBV29-1, the J call TRBJ1-2; unclear D gene. V shed 8 bases and J shed 2 bases, with 12 bases lying between them. CDR3 size: 12 residues. Germline loops: CDR1 SQVTM, CDR2 ANQGSEA. Here the CDR3 DNA reads TGCAGCTCCGGGGAGCCCAACTATGGCTACACCTTC. Translation: CSSGEPNYGYTF.

V is TRBV2 and J is TRBJ1-6, with D possibly being TRBD1 (6 bases). Germline lookup yields CDR1 SNHLY and CDR2 FYNNEI. The CDR3 sequence is 16 residues long. Trimming pared 6 bases from V and 0 bases from J, leaving 12 bases between. CDR3 residues: CASSELGGSYNSPLHF. CDR3 nucleotides: TGTGCCAGCAGCGAACTAGGGGGCTCCTATAATTCACCCCTCCACTTT. Supplemented by reference TRBV2 and TRBJ1-6, the full variable domain reads EPEVTQTPSHQVTQMGQEVILRCVPISNHLYFYWYRQILGQKVEFLVSFYNNEISEKSEIFDDQFSVERPDGSNFTLKIRSTKLEDSAMYFCASSELGGSYNSPLHFGNGTRLTVT.

The chain couples TRBV10-3 to TRBJ2-2; 7 bases agree with TRBD2. The CDR3 contains 14 residues. Germline CDR1 reads ENHRY; CDR2 reads SYGVKD. V was clipped by 5 bases and J by 4 bases; unmatched bases: 4. The CDR3 sequence is CAISRGVSTGELFF. For the CDR3, the DNA is TGTGCCATCAGTCGGGGGGTAAGCACCGGGGAGCTGTTTTTT.

CDR3 coding DNA: TGTGCCAGCAGCGCGCTCAGCGGGGGGGGCGGAACAGATACGCAGTATTTT. Protein: CASSALSGGGGTDTQYF. This sequence joins TRBV4-2 and TRBJ2-3; TRBD2 aligns across 10 bases. Unmatched junction bases numbered 11, after V lost 5 bases and J lost 3 bases. CDR3 length equals 17 residues. Germline V lookup: CDR1 LGHNA, CDR2 YNFKEQ.

The rearrangement uses TRBV2 and TRBJ1-1; the D gene is possibly TRBD1 (6 bases). Germline lookup yields CDR1 SNHLY and CDR2 FYNNEI. The CDR3 contains 16 residues. V gave up 0 bases and J gave up 4 bases, with 15 bases separating them. The CDR3 reads CASSEASRGGGTEAFF. The CDR3 DNA reads as TGTGCCAGCAGTGAAGCGAGCAGGGGAGGGGGCACTGAAGCTTTCTTT. Using reference TRBV2 and TRBJ1-1 for the parts outside the CDR3, the full variable domain is EPEVTQTPSHQVTQMGQEVILRCVPISNHLYFYWYRQILGQKVEFLVSFYNNEISEKSEIFDDQFSVERPDGSNFTLKIRSTKLEDSAMYFCASSEASRGGGTEAFFGQGTRLTVV.

This clone is medium-sized. The V and J genes are TRBV6-5 and TRBJ1-1, with D uncertain. CDR3 length: 14 amino acids. V lost 6 bases and J lost 0, with 11 bases in between. CDR1 is MNHEY and CDR2 is SVGAGI in the germline V gene. CDR3 nucleotides: TGTGCCAGCAGCCCCTCGGACTTGAACACTGAAGCTTTCTTT. Amino acids: CASSPSDLNTEAFF.

The chain carries TRBV6-5 and TRBJ2-7; 7 bases map to TRBD1. Trimming at V came to 6 bases and at J to 6 bases, leaving 5 bases not matched to a gene. CDR1 and CDR2 (germline): MNHEY, SVGAGI. The CDR3 totals 12 residues. The chain's CDR3 is CASRRTGAEQYF. The CDR3 DNA reads TGTGCCAGCAGAAGAACAGGGGCCGAGCAGTACTTC.

This chain connects TRBV10-3 to TRBJ1-6, with D unclear. Deletions cut 3 bases from V and 10 bases from J, with 16 bases between. Germline V CDR1 and CDR2: ENHRY, SYGVKD. The CDR3 has 15 amino acids. The CDR3 sequence: CAISEEDGVFSPLHF. In nucleotides, the CDR3 is TGTGCCATCAGTGAAGAGGACGGGGTATTCTCACCCCTCCACTTT.

The gene calls are TRBV5-1 and TRBJ2-1, with TRBD2 matching over 11 bases. The germline gives CDR1 SGHRS, CDR2 YFSETQ. V dropped 4 bases and J dropped 8; count of bases not matched to a gene: 8. The CDR3 spans 15 residues. The CDR3 loop reads CASSPLAGGRDEQFF. The DNA of the CDR3 is TGCGCCAGCAGCCCCTTAGCGGGGGGGCGCGATGAGCAGTTCTTC.

The V and J genes are TRBV4-2 and TRBJ1-6; 9 bases agree with TRBD1. The germline V gene has CDR1 LGHNA and CDR2 YNFKEQ. The CDR3 is 16 residues long. Germline trimming cut 0 bases from V and 10 bases from J; bases unmatched to any gene: 7. CDR3 sequence: CASSQDGETGGSPLHF. The CDR3 DNA follows: TGTGCCAGCAGCCAAGATGGAGAGACAGGGGGATCACCCCTCCACTTT.

The chain carries TRBV6-6 and TRBJ1-1; D may be TRBD1 (6 bases). Looked up from germline, CDR1 is MNHNY and CDR2 is SVGAGI (reference sequence). The CDR3 extends over 13 amino acids. V was trimmed by 7 bases and J by 6 bases, leaving 15 bases between them. CDR3 nucleotides: TGTGCCAGCATGCCGGGGGGGCGCGCTGAAGCTTTCTTT. Translated: CASMPGGRAEAFF.

The chain recombines TRBV6-6 with TRBJ1-2; D remains ambiguous. The CDR3 loop spans 15 amino acids. With 7 bases removed from V and 8 bases from J, the gap between germline ends came to 23 bases. Germline V gives CDR1 MNHNY, CDR2 SVGAGI (reference sequence). CDR3 DNA: TGTGCCAGCACTCTACAACAGCCGGGAGGTTACGGCTACACCTTC. This encodes CASTLQQPGGYGYTF.

The V gene is TRBV29-1, the J gene TRBJ1-1, with 7 bases lining up with TRBD1. Trimming took 5 bases from V and 3 from J; bases not matched to a gene: 3. The CDR3 extends over 12 amino acids. Germline V gene data show CDR1 as SQVTM and CDR2 as ANQGSEA. CDR3 sequence (DNA): TGCAGCGTTACAGGGGCGGACACTGAAGCTTTCTTT. Translating it yields CSVTGADTEAFF.

This clone has more than one count but fewer than ten. This chain links TRBV29-1 with TRBJ1-5; tentative D call: TRBD1 (5 bases). Looked up from germline, CDR1 is SQVTM and CDR2 is ANQGSEA. Trimming took off 3 bases at V and 4 bases at J, with 10 bases between the two ends. This CDR3 has 13 residues. CDR3: CSVESGINQPQHF. The DNA for the CDR3 is TGCAGCGTTGAGTCAGGGATAAATCAGCCCCAGCATTTT.